This record looks at one T cell receptor (beta chain) sequence and its context. Its antigen is unidentified. A read error may produce the germline difference seen at one junction end. The data stem from a study of post-analysis software for immune sequencing data. Study-level results: Elevated frequency relative to controls characterized roughly five TRBV segments in patients, TRBV5-6, TRBV5-1 and TRBV20-1 among them.

The CDR3 is made up of 13 amino acids. The germline gives CDR1 SGHTA, CDR2 FQGTGA. Unique molecular identifiers featured in each of the TCR beta cDNA libraries. A single record per CDR3 protein comes from TCRdb applying MiXCR to the PCR reads. The sample lists roughly 410,000 distinct CDR3 sequences; around 33% were seen once. The sequenced material came from blood. The source is a girl aged 10-17 years with multiple sclerosis. The V and J genes are TRBV7-3 and TRBJ2-1, with D possibly matching TRBD1 (5 bases). The CDR3 sequence: CASSITLRDEQFF. Written as DNA, the CDR3 is TGTGCCAGCAGCATAACCCTCAGGGATGAGCAGTTCTTC.